Following are 21 T cell receptor beta chains from one sample sequenced in a study of blood T cells in healthy people across ages. Sample-barcoded 5' priming and a J-beta primer mix drove a second PCR of roughly 6 to 12 cycles. TCRdb re-analysed the 5' RACE reads in MiXCR, keeping a single row per CDR3 protein. The data hold hundreds of thousands of distinct CDR3 sequences, with around 25% observed a single time. Separately, the same data were catalogued under a study of T cells of mothers and their children.

The sequencing input was blood. Source of these receptors: a boy younger than 18 in good health.

The V call is TRBV11-2, the J call TRBJ2-5; TRBD2 matches at 8 bases. The germline gives CDR1 SGHAT, CDR2 FQNNGV. J was trimmed by 8 bases and V by 1 base; bases with no gene match: 9. The CDR3 loop spans 15 amino acids. The CDR3 reads CASSLVGSAGDTQYF. The CDR3 DNA sequence: TGTGCCAGCAGCTTAGTAGGTTCAGCGGGGGACACCCAGTACTTC.

This clonotype was counted only a few times. The gene calls are TRBV5-5 and TRBJ2-1; a weak D match, TRBD2 (6 bases). This CDR3 is 19 amino acids long. Germline-derived CDR1 and CDR2 are SGHKS and YYEKEE (reference sequence). Trimming cost V 3 bases and J 4 bases, with 26 bases left between them. CDR3 sequence (DNA): TGTGCCAGCAGCTCCGGGACTGCAGCATCACTGGGGTATTACAATGAGCAGTTCTTC. Protein: CASSSGTAASLGYYNEQFF. Variable domain in full (rest from reference TRBV5-5 and TRBJ2-1): DAGVTQSPTHLIKTRGQQVTLRCSPISGHKSVSWYQQVLGQGPQFIFQYYEKEERGRGNFPDRFSARQFPNYSSELNVNALLLGDSALYLCASSSGTAASLGYYNEQFFGPGTRLTVL.

The chain has TRBV7-2 and TRBJ2-1; D is unclear. The V end lost 0 bases, the J end lost 8 bases, and 14 bases lay between the germline ends. Per germline, CDR1 SGHTA and CDR2 FQGNSA. The CDR3 has 15 residues. CDR3 amino acids: CASSLAAVDPYEQFF. The CDR3 DNA reads as TGTGCCAGCAGCTTAGCGGCAGTTGATCCCTATGAGCAGTTCTTC.

This clonotype has a count of ten or more. The V gene is TRBV3-1, the J gene TRBJ2-1, with D perhaps TRBD2 (6 bases). With 2 bases removed from V and 6 bases from J, the gap between germline ends came to 20 bases. Germline loops: CDR1 LGHDT, CDR2 YNNKEL (reference sequence). The CDR3 runs to 17 residues. CDR3 DNA: TGTGCCAGCAGCCAACCCGGCGGGCGGGGAGTTCTCAATGAGCAGTTCTTC. It encodes CASSQPGGRGVLNEQFF.

The chain joins TRBV2 to TRBJ2-3; tentative D call: TRBD2 (6 bases). Trimming left V 7 bases short and J 2 bases short, with 13 bases between. Germline V gene lookup returns CDR1 SNHLY and CDR2 FYNNEI. This CDR3 is 14 amino acids long. The CDR3 DNA follows: TGTGCCAGCATGCCGGGAGTGAACACAGATACGCAGTATTTT. Translated, it gives CASMPGVNTDTQYF.

This clonotype has only a few counts. The V call is TRBV20-1, the J call TRBJ2-5; the match to TRBD2 covers 12 bases. Trimming cost V 7 bases and J 1 base; bases outside gene matches: 7. Germline assignment: CDR1 DFQATT and CDR2 SNEGSKA (reference sequence). The CDR3 sequence is 15 residues long. Here the CDR3 reads CSVRTSGILQETQYF. The DNA for the CDR3 is TGCAGTGTCAGGACTAGCGGGATCCTCCAAGAGACCCAGTACTTC.

This clonotype was observed a few times. This chain uses TRBV5-1 with TRBJ1-1, with D tentatively TRBD1 (6 bases). The CDR3 runs 14 residues. With 3 bases removed from V and 6 bases from J, the gap between germline ends came to 15 bases. CDR1 is SGHRS, CDR2 YFSETQ, per germline. CDR3 residues: CASSWPGTRSEAFF. In DNA form, the CDR3 reads TGCGCCAGCAGCTGGCCAGGGACAAGATCTGAAGCTTTCTTT.

This clonotype turned up a few times. The V and J genes are TRBV7-9 and TRBJ1-5; D not certain. Germline V lookup: CDR1 SEHNR, CDR2 FQNEAQ (reference sequence). Trimming took 4 bases from V and 2 from J, leaving 18 bases between them. The CDR3 loop spans 17 amino acids. CDR3 in DNA: TGTGCCAGCAGCTCCGGGTCAGTCCTCTCGGGCAATCAGCCCCAGCATTTT. Its protein is CASSSGSVLSGNQPQHF.

The chain combines TRBV29-1 with TRBJ1-4, with no clear D. Trimming shortened V by 6 bases and J by 0 bases, and 8 bases separated the two germline ends. Germline V gene data show CDR1 as SQVTM and CDR2 as ANQGSEA. The CDR3 sequence is 13 residues long. The CDR3, as DNA: TGCAGCGTCCACGGTGCAACTAATGAAAAACTGTTTTTT. Its protein is CSVHGATNEKLFF.

This clonotype was observed once. The chain recombines TRBV20-1 with TRBJ1-2; D perhaps matches TRBD1 (6 bases). Germline V gene lookup returns CDR1 DFQATT and CDR2 SNEGSKA (reference sequence). The V end was cut by 3 bases, the J end by 4 bases, with 21 bases between. This CDR3 contains 16 residues. The chain's CDR3 is CSASARTEILLYGYTF. DNA of the CDR3: TGCAGTGCTAGTGCCAGGACAGAGATTCTCCTCTATGGCTACACCTTC.

The sample holds a few counts of this clonotype. The chain recombines TRBV7-9 with TRBJ2-5; possibly TRBD1 for D (6 bases). The germline V gene encodes CDR1 SEHNR and CDR2 FQNEAQ (reference sequence). Trimming removed 2 bases at V and 4 bases at J, with 14 bases between. The CDR3 loop spans 15 amino acids. CDR3 coding DNA: TGTGCCAGCAGCTTACTTCAGGGGACCCGAGAGACCCAGTACTTC. Translation: CASSLLQGTRETQYF.

This clonotype has only a few counts. V gene TRBV3-1 combines with J gene TRBJ1-1; D perhaps matches TRBD1 (6 bases). This CDR3 has 15 amino acids. Germline assignment: CDR1 LGHDT and CDR2 YNNKEL (reference sequence). The V end was cut by 4 bases, the J end by 0 bases, with 12 bases between. CDR3 residues: CASSLFGQLNTEAFF. CDR3 nucleotides: TGTGCCAGCAGCCTATTTGGACAGTTGAACACTGAAGCTTTCTTT.

The V and J genes are TRBV6-2 or TRBV6-3 and TRBJ1-6; tentatively, D is TRBD1 (5 bases). The CDR3 spans 13 residues. Germline assignment: CDR1 MNHEY and CDR2 SVGEGT. Trimming cost V 10 bases and J 6 bases, with 13 bases left between them. The CDR3 bases are TGTGCCACGACCCAGGGCCTTAATTCACCCCTCCACTTT. Translation gives CATTQGLNSPLHF.

The chain combines TRBV9 with TRBJ2-6; perhaps TRBD1 as D (5 bases). CDR1 is SGDLS and CDR2 is YYNGEE in the germline V gene. The CDR3 extends over 18 amino acids. Trimming shortened V by 3 bases and J by 0 bases, and 16 bases separated the two germline ends. The CDR3 region has the DNA TGTGCCAGCAGCGCCCCTTTCTTGACAGACTCTGGGGCCAACGTCCTGACTTTC. Its translation is CASSAPFLTDSGANVLTF.

This clonotype was picked up a small number of times. V gene TRBV15 combines with J gene TRBJ2-1; no clear D gene. The CDR3 extends over 15 amino acids. Trimming removed 8 bases from V and 0 bases from J, with 14 bases in between. The germline gives CDR1 LNHNV, CDR2 YYDKDF (reference sequence). CDR3: CATSPVADSYNEQFF. The CDR3 DNA reads TGTGCCACCTCCCCGGTAGCCGACTCCTACAATGAGCAGTTCTTC. The variable domain in full, completed from reference TRBV15 and TRBJ2-1, reads DAMVIQNPRYQVTQFGKPVTLSCSQTLNHNVMYWYQQKSSQAPKLLFHYYDKDFNNEADTPDNFQSRRPNTSFCFLDIRSPGLGDTAMYLCATSPVADSYNEQFFGPGTRLTVL.

This clonotype was observed a few times. The chain recombines TRBV2 with TRBJ2-5, with 8 bases lining up with TRBD2. Germline CDR1 SNHLY, CDR2 FYNNEI. The V gene end was trimmed by 10 bases and the J gene end by 4 bases; junction bases not matched to a gene: 14. The length of the CDR3 is 15 residues. CDR3 sequence: CATLREAGSRETQYF. DNA for the CDR3: TGTGCCACCCTGCGGGAGGCAGGGTCGCGAGAGACCCAGTACTTC.

Points on this clonotype: The junction does not match germline at one end; this may be a read error. This chain links TRBV27 with TRBJ2-3; TRBD2 agrees at 8 bases. Looked up from germline, CDR1 is MNHEY and CDR2 is SMNVEV (reference sequence). The length of the CDR3 is 15 residues. CDR3 nucleotides: TGTGCCAGCAGTTTTGATAGCGGGGCCACAGGTACGCAGTATTTT. Amino acid sequence: CASSFDSGATGTQYF.

The rearrangement joins TRBV12-5 to TRBJ1-1; no reliable D call. V gave up 7 bases and J gave up 8 bases, with 17 bases separating them. Germline V gives CDR1 LGHNT, CDR2 FRNRAP. The CDR3 is 13 residues long. The CDR3 sequence: CASALGPYLEAFF. In nucleotides, the CDR3 is TGTGCTAGTGCCCTCGGACCATATTTAGAAGCTTTCTTT.

The chain has TRBV6-6 and TRBJ2-1, with 9 bases aligning to TRBD1. The CDR3 sequence is 15 residues long. Germline-derived CDR1 and CDR2 are MNHNY and SVGAGI (reference sequence). Trimming cost V 6 bases and J 3 bases; bases outside gene matches: 6. CDR3 residues: CASRPRDRVYNEQFF. CDR3 nucleotide sequence: TGTGCCAGCAGACCCCGGGACAGGGTCTACAATGAGCAGTTCTTC.

This clonotype came up a few times. CDR3 loop: CSVGPTGINYGYTF. CDR3 coding DNA: TGCAGCGTTGGGCCGACAGGGATCAACTATGGCTACACCTTC. The chain links TRBV29-1 to TRBJ1-2, with 7 bases matching TRBD1. The germline V gene encodes CDR1 SQVTM and CDR2 ANQGSEA. The CDR3 is 14 amino acids. The trim removed 4 bases at V and 2 bases at J, leaving 7 bases unmatched.

This chain links TRBV7-2 with TRBJ1-1, with D hard to call. V lost 5 bases, J lost 0 bases, and 16 bases lay in between. This CDR3 spans 16 amino acids. Per the germline V gene, CDR1 is SGHTA and CDR2 is FQGNSA. CDR3 residues: CASSRGTFHMNTEAFF. CDR3 sequence (DNA): TGTGCCAGCAGCCGGGGAACTTTTCACATGAACACTGAAGCTTTCTTT.